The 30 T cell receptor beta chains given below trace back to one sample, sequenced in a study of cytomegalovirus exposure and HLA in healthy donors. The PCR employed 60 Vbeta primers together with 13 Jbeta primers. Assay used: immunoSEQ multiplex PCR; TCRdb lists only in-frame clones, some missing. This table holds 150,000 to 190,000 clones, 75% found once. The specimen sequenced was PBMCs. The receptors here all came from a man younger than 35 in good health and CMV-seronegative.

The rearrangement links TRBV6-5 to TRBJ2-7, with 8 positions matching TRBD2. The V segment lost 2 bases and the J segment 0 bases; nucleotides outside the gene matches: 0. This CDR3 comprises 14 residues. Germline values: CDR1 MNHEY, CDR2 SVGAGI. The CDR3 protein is CASSYGTSSYEQYF. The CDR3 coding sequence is TGTGCCAGCAGTTACGGGACTAGCTCCTACGAGCAGTACTTC.

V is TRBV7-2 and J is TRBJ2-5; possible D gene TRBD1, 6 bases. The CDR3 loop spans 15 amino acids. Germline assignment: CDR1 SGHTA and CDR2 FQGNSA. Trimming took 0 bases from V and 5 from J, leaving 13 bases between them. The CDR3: CASSLATTRGETQYF. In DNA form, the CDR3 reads TGTGCCAGCAGCTTAGCCACCACAAGGGGGGAGACCCAGTACTTC.

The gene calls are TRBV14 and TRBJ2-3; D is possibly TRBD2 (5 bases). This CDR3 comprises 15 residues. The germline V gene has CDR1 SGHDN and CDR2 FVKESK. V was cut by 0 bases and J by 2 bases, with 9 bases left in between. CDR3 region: CASSQDPGFTDTQYF. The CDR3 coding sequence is TGTGCCAGCAGCCAAGATCCGGGATTCACAGATACGCAGTATTTT.

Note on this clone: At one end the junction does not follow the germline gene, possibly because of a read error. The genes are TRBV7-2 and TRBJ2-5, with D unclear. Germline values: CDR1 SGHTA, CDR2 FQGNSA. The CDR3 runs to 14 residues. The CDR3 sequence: CVSSLPHGFETQYF. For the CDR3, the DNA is TGTGTCAGCAGCTTACCCCACGGTTTCGAGACCCAGTACTTC.

The CDR3 sequence: CASSPGGETQYF. DNA for the CDR3: TGTGCCAGCTCACCAGGGGGGGAGACCCAGTACTTC. The chain combines TRBV18 with TRBJ2-5, with D maybe TRBD2 (6 bases). The ends were cut back, 2 bases at V and 5 bases at J, with 6 bases in the middle. The CDR3 is made up of 12 amino acids. In germline, CDR1 is KGHSH, CDR2 LQKENI.

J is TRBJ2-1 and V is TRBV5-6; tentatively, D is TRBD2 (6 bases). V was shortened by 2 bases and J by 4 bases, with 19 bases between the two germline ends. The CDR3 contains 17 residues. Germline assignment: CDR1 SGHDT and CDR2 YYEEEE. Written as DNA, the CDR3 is TGTGCCAGCAGCTTTGGGGGACTGGCCTTACTTTACAATGAGCAGTTCTTC. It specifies CASSFGGLALLYNEQFF.

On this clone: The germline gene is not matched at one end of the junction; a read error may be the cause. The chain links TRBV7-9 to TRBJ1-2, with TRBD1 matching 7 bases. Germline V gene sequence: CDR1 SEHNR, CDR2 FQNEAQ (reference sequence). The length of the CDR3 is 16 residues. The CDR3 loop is CSSSLGPPGTAGGYTF. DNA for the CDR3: TGTTCCAGCAGCTTAGGGCCCCCCGGGACAGCCGGGGGCTACACCTTC.

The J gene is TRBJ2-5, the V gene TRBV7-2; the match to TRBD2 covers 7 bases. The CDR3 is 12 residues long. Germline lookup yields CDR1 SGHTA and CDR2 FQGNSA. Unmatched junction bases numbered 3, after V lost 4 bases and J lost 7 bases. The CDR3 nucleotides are TGTGCCAGCAGCTCGGGGGGTTCGACCCAGTACTTC. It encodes CASSSGGSTQYF. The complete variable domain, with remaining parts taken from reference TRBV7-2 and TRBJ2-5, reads GAGVSQSPSNKVTEKGKDVELRCDPISGHTALYWYRQSLGQGLEFLIYFQGNSAPDKSGLPSDRFSAERTGGSVSTLTIQRTQQEDSAVYLCASSSGGSTQYFGPGTRLLVL.

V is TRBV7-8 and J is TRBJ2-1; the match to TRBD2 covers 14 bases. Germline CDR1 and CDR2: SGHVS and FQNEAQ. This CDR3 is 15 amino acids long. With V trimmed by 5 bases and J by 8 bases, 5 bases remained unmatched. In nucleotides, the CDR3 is TGTGCCAGCAGCCTCGGGACTAGCGGGAGCGATGAGCAGTTCTTC. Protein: CASSLGTSGSDEQFF. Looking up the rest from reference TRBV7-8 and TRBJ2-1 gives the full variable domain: GAGVSQSPRYKVAKRGQDVALRCDPISGHVSLFWYQQALGQGPEFLTYFQNEAQLDKSGLPSDRFFAERPEGSVSTLKIQRTQQEDSAVYLCASSLGTSGSDEQFFGPGTRLTVL.

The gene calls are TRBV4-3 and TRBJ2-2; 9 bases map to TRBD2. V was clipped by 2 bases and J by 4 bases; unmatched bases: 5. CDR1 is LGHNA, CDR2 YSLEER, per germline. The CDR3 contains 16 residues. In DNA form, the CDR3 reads TGCGCCAGCAGCCAACTAGCGGGGCTAAGCACCGGGGAGCTGTTTTTT. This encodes CASSQLAGLSTGELFF.

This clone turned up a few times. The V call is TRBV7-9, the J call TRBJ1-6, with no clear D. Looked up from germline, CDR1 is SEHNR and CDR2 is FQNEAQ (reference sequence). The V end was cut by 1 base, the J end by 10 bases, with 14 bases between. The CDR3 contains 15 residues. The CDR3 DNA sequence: TGTGCCAGCAGCTTAGAAGGCGGGAGGGTCTCACCCCTCCACTTT. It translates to CASSLEGGRVSPLHF.

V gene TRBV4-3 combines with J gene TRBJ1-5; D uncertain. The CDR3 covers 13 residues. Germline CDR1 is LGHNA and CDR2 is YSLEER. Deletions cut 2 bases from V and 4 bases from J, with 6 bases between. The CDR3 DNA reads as TGCGCCAGCAGCCAATCGGGGAATCAGCCCCAGCATTTT. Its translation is CASSQSGNQPQHF.

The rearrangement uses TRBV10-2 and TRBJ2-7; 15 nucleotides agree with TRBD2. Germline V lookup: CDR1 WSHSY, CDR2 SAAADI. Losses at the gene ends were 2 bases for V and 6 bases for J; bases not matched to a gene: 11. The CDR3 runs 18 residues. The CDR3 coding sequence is TGCGCCAGCAGTGAGGGGACTAGCGGGAGGTTCGCCGGGGGCGAGCAGTACTTC. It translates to CASSEGTSGRFAGGEQYF.

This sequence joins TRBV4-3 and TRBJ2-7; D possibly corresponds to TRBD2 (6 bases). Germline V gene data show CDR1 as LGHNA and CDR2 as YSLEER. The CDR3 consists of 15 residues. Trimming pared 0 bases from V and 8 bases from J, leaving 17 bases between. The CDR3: CASSQDSSALKKQYF. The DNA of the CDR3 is TGCGCCAGCAGCCAAGATTCTAGCGCCCTAAAGAAGCAGTACTTC.

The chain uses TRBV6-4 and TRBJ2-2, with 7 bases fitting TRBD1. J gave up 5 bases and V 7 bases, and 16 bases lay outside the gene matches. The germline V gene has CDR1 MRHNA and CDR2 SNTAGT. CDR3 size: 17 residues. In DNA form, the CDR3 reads TGTGCCAGCATAAGGAGTAAAGACAGGGAAGGGACCGGGGAGCTGTTTTTT. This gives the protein CASIRSKDREGTGELFF.

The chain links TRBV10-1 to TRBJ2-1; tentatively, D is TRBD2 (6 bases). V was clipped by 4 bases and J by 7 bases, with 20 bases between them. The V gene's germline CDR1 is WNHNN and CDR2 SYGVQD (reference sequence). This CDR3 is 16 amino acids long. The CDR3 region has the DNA TGCGCCAGCAGTGGGGGTAGCGGTCAAACGGGGAATGAGCAGTTCTTC. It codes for CASSGGSGQTGNEQFF.

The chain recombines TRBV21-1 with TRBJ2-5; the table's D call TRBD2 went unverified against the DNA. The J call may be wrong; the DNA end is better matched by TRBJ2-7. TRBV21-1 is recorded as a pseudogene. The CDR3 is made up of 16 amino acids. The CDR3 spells CASSTPRGSSSYEQYF. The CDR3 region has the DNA TGTGCCAGCAGCACTCCCCGGGGGTCGAGCTCCTACGAGCAGTACTTC.

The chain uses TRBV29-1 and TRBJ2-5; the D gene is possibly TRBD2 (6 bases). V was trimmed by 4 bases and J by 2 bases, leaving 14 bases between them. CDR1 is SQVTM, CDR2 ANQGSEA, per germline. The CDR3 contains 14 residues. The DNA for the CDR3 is TGCAGCGTTGCCGCGGGATCGAGGCAAGAGACCCAGTACTTC. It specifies CSVAAGSRQETQYF.

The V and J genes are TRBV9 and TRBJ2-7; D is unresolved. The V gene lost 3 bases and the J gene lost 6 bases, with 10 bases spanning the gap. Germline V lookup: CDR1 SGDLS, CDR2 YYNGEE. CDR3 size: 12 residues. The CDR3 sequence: CASSGNGAEQYF. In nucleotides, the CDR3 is TGTGCCAGCAGCGGGAACGGAGCCGAGCAGTACTTC.

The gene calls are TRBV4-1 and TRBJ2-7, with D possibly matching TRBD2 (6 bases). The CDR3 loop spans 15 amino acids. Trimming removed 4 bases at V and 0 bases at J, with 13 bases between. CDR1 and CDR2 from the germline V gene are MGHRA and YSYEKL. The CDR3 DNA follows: TGCGCCAGCAGCCTCCGGGAGTCGAGCTCCTACGAGCAGTACTTC. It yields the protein CASSLRESSSYEQYF.

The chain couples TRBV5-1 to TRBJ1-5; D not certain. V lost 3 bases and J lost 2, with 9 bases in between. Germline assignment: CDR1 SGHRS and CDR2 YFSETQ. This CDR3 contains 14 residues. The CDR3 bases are TGCGCCAGCAGCTCGGACGGGGGCAATCAGCCCCAGCATTTT. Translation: CASSSDGGNQPQHF.

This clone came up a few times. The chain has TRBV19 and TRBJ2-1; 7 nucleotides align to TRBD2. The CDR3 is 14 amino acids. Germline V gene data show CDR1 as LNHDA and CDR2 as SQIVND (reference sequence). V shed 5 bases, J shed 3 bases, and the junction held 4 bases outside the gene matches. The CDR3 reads CASSPGTNYNEQFF. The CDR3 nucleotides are TGTGCCAGTAGTCCCGGGACTAACTACAATGAGCAGTTCTTC.

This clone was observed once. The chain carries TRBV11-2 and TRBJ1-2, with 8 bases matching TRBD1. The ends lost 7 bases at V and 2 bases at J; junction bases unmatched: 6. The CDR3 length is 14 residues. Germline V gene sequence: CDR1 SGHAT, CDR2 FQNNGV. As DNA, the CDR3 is TGTGCCAGCAAACAGGGGGGGCTCAACTATGGCTACACCTTC. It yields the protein CASKQGGLNYGYTF.

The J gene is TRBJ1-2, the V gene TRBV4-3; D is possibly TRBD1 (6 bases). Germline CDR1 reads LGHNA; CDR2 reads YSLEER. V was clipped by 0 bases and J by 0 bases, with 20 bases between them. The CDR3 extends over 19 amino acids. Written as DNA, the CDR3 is TGCGCCAGCAGCCAAGATGAACAGGGTGTTTTTAGAGCTAACTATGGCTACACCTTC. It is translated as CASSQDEQGVFRANYGYTF.

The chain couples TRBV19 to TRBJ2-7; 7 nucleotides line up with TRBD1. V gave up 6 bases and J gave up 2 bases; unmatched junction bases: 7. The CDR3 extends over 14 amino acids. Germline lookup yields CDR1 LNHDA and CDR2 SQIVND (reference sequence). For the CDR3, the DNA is TGTGCCAGTAGAAGGGGGCCGAATGCCTACGAGCAGTACTTC. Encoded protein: CASRRGPNAYEQYF.

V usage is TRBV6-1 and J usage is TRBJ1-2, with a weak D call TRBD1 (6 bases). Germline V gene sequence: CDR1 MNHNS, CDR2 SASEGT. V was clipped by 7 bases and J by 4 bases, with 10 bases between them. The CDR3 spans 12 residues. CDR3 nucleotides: TGTGCCAGCAAGGGGGGGGGCTATGGCTACACCTTC. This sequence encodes CASKGGGYGYTF.

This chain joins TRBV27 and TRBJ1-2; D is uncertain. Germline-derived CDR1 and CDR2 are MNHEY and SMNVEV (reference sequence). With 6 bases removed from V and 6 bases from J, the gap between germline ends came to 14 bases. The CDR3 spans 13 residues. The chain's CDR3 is CASSRTVFDGYTF. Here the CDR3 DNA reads TGTGCCAGCAGCCGAACAGTATTCGATGGCTACACCTTC.

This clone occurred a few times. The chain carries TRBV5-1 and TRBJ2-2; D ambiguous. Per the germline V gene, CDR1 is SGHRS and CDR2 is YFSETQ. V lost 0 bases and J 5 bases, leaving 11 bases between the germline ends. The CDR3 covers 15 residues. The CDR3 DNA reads TGCGCCAGCAGCTTGGCGCCTAACCCAACCGGGGAGCTGTTTTTT. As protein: CASSLAPNPTGELFF.

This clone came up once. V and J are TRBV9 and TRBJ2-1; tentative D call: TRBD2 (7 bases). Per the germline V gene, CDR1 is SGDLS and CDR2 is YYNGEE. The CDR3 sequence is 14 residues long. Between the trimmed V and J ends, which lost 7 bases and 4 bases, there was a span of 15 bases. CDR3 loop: CASGGASSYNEQFF. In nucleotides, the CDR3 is TGTGCCAGCGGGGGGGCTAGCAGTTACAATGAGCAGTTCTTC.

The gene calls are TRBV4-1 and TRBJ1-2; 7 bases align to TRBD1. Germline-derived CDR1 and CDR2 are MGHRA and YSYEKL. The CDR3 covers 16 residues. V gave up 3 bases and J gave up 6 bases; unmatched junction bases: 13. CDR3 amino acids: CASSHQADRASDGYTF. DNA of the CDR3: TGCGCCAGCAGCCACCAAGCTGACAGGGCGTCCGATGGCTACACCTTC.